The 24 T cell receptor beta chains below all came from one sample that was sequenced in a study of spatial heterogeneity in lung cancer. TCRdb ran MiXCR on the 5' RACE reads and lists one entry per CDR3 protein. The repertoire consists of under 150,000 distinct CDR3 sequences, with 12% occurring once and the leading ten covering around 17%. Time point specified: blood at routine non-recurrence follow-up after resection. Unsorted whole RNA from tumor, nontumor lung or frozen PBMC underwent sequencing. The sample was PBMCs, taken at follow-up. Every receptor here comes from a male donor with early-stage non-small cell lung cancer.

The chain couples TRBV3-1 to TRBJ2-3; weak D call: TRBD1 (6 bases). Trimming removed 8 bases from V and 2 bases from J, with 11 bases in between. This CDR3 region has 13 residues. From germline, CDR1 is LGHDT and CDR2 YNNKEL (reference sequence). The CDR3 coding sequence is TGTGCCAGCGAGGACAGCATCACAGATACGCAGTATTTT. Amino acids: CASEDSITDTQYF.

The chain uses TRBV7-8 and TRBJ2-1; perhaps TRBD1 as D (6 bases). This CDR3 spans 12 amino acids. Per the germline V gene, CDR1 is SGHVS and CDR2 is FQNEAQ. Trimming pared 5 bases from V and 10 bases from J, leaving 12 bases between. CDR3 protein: CASSLIGQEQFF. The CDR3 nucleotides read TGTGCCAGCAGCCTGATCGGACAGGAGCAGTTCTTC.

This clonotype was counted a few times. CDR3 DNA: TGTGCCAGCAGTTCCCTAGCGCGCCCTTCGATGGGGGAGCTGTTTTTT. Translation: CASSSLARPSMGELFF. V gene TRBV6-2 or TRBV6-3 combines with J gene TRBJ2-2; tentatively, D is TRBD2 (6 bases). Trimming removed 4 bases from V and 8 bases from J, with 20 bases in between. Germline CDR1 reads MNHEY; CDR2 reads SVGEGT. The CDR3 covers 16 residues.

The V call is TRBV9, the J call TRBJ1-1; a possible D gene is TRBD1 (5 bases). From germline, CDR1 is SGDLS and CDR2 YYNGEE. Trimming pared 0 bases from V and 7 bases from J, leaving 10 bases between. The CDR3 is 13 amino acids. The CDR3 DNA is TGTGCCAGCAGCGTAGTGCAGAGGGGTGAAGCTTTCTTT. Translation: CASSVVQRGEAFF.

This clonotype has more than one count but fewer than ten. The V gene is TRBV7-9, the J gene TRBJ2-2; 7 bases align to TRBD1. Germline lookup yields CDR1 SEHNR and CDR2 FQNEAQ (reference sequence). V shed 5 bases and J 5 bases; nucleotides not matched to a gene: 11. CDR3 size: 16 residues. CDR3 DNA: TGTGCCAGCAGCCGTAGACAGGGAGTATTTACCGGGGAGCTGTTTTTT. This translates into CASSRRQGVFTGELFF. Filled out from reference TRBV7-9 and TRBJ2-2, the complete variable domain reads DTGVSQNPRHKITKRGQNVTFRCDPISEHNRLYWYRQTLGQGPEFLTYFQNEAQLEKSRLLSDRFSAERPKGSFSTLEIQRTEQGDSAMYLCASSRRQGVFTGELFFGEGSRLTVL.

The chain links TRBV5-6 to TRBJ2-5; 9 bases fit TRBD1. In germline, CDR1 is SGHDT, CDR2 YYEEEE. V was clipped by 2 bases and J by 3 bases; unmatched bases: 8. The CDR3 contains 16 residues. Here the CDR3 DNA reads TGTGCCAGCAGCTTCTTGACAGGGGGAGGAGAAGAGACCCAGTACTTC. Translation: CASSFLTGGGEETQYF.

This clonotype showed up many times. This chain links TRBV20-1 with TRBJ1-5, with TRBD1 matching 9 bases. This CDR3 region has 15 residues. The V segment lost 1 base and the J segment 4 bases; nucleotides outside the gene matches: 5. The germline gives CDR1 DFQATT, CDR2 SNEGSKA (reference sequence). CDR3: CSARAGTGRNQPQHF. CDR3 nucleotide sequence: TGCAGTGCTAGAGCAGGGACAGGGAGGAATCAGCCCCAGCATTTT.

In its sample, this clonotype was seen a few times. The DNA of the CDR3 is TGCGCCAGCAGCCCGGGACTAGCGGGAAACGAGCAGTACTTC. Amino acid sequence: CASSPGLAGNEQYF. V is TRBV5-1 and J is TRBJ2-7, with 13 bases identical to TRBD2. The V segment lost 4 bases and the J segment 5 bases; nucleotides outside the gene matches: 3. CDR1 SGHRS and CDR2 YFSETQ come from the germline V gene. CDR3 size: 14 residues. Full variable domain (missing parts from reference TRBV5-1 and TRBJ2-7): KAGVTQTPRYLIKTRGQQVTLSCSPISGHRSVSWYQQTPGQGLQFLFEYFSETQRNKGNFPGRFSGRQFSNSRSEMNVSTLELGDSALYLCASSPGLAGNEQYFGPGTRLTVT.

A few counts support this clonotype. The CDR3 sequence: CAISDAGTNSYEQYF. CDR3 coding DNA: TGTGCCATCAGTGACGCTGGGACGAACTCCTACGAGCAGTACTTC. The chain combines TRBV10-3 with TRBJ2-7, with D tentatively TRBD1 or TRBD2 (5 bases each). Germline-derived CDR1 and CDR2 are ENHRY and SYGVKD. V lost 3 bases and J 0 bases, leaving 12 bases between the germline ends. This CDR3 spans 15 amino acids.

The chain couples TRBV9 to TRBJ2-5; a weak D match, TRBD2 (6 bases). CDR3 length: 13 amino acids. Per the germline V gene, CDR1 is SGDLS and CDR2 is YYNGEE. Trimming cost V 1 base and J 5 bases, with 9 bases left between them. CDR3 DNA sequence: TGTGCCAGCAGCGTAAATAGCGGTGAGACCCAGTACTTC. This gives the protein CASSVNSGETQYF.

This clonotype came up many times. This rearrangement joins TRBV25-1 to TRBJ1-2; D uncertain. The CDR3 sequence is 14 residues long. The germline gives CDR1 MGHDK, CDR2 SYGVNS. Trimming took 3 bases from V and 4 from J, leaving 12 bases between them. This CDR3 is CASSDARTIYGYTF. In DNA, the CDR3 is TGTGCCAGCAGTGACGCCAGGACGATCTATGGCTACACCTTC.

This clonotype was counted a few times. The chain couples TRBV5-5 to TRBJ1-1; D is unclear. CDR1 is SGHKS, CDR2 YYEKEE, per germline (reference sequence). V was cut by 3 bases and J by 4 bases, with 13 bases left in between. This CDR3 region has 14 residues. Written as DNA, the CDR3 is TGTGCCAGCAGCTGGGGTCAAACGGGCACTGAAGCTTTCTTT. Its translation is CASSWGQTGTEAFF.

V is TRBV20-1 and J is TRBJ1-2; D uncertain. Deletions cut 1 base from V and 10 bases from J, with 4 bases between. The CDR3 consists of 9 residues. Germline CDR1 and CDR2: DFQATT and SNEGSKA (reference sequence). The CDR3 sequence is CSARGDYTF. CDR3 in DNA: TGCAGTGCTAGAGGGGACTACACCTTC.

In DNA form, the CDR3 reads TGTGCCAGCAGGGACACAGGGGGCAAGTACGAGCAGTACTTC. Encoded protein: CASRDTGGKYEQYF. The V call is TRBV6-2 or TRBV6-3, the J call TRBJ2-7, with 9 bases that match TRBD1. Germline trimming cut 6 bases from V and 4 bases from J; bases unmatched to any gene: 7. The germline V gene encodes CDR1 MNHEY and CDR2 SVGEGT. This CDR3 has 14 residues.

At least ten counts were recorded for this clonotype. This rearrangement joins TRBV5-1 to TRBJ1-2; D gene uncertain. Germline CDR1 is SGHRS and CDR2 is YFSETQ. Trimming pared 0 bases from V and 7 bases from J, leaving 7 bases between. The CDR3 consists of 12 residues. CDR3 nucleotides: TGCGCCAGCAGCTTGGAACGCGGTGGCTACACCTTC. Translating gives CASSLERGGYTF.

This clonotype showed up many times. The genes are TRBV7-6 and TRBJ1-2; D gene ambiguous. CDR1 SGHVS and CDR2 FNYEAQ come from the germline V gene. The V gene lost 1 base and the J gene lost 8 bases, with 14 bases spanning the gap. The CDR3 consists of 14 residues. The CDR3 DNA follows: TGTGCCAGCAGCTTAGGCGTAGGGCGGAAAGGCTACACCTTC. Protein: CASSLGVGRKGYTF.

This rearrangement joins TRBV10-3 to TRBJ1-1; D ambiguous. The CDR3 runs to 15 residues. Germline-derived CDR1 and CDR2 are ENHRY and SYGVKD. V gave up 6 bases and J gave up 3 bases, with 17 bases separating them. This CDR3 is CAISPIGSQDTEAFF. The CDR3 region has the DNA TGTGCCATCAGCCCCATTGGGTCTCAAGACACTGAAGCTTTCTTT.

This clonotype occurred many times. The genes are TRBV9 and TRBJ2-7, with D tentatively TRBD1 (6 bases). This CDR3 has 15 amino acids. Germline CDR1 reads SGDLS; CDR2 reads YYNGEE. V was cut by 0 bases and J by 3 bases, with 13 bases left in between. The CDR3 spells CASSVGPEGDYEQYF. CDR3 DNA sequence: TGTGCCAGCAGCGTAGGCCCCGAGGGGGACTACGAGCAGTACTTC.

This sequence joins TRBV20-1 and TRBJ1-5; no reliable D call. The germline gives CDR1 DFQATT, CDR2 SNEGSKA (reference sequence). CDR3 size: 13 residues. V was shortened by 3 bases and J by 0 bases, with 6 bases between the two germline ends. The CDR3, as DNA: TGCAGTGCTAGCGACTATAGCAATCAGCCCCAGCATTTT. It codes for CSASDYSNQPQHF.

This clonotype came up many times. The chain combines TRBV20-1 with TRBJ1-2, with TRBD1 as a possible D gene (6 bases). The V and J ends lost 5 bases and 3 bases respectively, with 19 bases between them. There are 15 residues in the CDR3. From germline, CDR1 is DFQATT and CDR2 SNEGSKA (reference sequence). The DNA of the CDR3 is TGCAGTGCTCCCCAAGGTGGGGGCTCGGACTATGGCTACACCTTC. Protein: CSAPQGGGSDYGYTF.

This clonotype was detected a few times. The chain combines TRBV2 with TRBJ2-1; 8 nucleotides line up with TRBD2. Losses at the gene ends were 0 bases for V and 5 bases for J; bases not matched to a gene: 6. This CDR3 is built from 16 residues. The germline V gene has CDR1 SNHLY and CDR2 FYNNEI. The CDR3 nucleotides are TGTGCCAGCAGTGAAGCGCGCGGGGGGCCCCACAATGAGCAGTTCTTC. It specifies CASSEARGGPHNEQFF.

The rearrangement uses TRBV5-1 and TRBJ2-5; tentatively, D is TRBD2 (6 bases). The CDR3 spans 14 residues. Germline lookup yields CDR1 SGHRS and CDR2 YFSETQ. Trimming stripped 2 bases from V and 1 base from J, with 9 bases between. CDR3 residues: CASSFRTTQETQYF. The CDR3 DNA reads TGCGCCAGCAGCTTCCGGACTACCCAAGAGACCCAGTACTTC.

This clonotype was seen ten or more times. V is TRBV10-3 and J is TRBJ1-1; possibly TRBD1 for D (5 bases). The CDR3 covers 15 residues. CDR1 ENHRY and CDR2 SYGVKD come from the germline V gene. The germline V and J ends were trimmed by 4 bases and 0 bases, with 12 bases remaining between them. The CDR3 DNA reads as TGTGCCATCAGTGGCACGGTGGGGGTGAACACTGAAGCTTTCTTT. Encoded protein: CAISGTVGVNTEAFF.

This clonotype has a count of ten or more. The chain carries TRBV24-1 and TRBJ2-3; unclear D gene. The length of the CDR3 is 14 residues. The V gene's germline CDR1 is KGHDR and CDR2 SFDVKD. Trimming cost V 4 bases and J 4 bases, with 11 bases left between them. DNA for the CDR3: TGTGCCACCAGTGACTCAACCGTTCCAGATACGCAGTATTTT. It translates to CATSDSTVPDTQYF.